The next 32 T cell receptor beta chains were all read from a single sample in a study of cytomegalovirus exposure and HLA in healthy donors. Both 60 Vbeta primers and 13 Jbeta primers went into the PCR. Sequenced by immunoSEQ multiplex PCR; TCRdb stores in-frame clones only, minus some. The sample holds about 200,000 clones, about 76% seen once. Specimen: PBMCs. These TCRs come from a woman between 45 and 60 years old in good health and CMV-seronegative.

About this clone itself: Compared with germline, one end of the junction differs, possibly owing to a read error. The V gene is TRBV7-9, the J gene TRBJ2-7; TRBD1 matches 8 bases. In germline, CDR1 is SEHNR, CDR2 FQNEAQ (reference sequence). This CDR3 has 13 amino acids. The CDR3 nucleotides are TGTTCCAGCAGCTTACAGGGGGCCTACGAGCAGTACTTC. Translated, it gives CSSSLQGAYEQYF.

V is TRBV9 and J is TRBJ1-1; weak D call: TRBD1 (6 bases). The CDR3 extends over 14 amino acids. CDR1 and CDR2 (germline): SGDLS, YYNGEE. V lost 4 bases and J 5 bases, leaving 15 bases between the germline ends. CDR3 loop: CASSQEGGQTEAFF. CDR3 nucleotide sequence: TGTGCCAGCAGCCAAGAGGGGGGGCAAACTGAAGCTTTCTTT.

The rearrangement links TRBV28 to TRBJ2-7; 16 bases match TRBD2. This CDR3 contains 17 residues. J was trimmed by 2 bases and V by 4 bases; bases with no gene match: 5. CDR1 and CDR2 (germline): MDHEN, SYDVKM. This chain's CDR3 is CASSSPGTSGRAYEQYF. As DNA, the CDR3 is TGTGCCAGCAGTTCCCCTGGGACTAGCGGGAGGGCCTACGAGCAGTACTTC. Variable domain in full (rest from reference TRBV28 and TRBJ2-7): DVKVTQSSRYLVKRTGEKVFLECVQDMDHENMFWYRQDPGLGLRLIYFSYDVKMKEKGDIPEGYSVSREKKERFSLILESASTNQTSMYLCASSSPGTSGRAYEQYFGPGTRLTVT.

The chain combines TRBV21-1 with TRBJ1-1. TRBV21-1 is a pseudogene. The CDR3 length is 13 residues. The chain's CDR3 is CASSKVVENEAFF. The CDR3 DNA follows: TGTGCCAGCAGCAAAGTCGTTGAGAATGAAGCTTTCTTT.

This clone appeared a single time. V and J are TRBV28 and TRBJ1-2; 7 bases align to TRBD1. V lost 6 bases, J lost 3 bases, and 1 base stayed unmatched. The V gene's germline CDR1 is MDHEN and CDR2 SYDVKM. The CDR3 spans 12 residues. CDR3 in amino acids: CASRGGDYGYTF. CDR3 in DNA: TGTGCCAGCAGAGGGGGCGACTATGGCTACACCTTC.

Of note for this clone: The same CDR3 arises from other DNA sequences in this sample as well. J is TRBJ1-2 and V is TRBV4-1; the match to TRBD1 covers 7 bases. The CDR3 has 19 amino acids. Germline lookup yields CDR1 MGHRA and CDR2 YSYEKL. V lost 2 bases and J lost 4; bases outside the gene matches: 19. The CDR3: CASSQPQGYKDSRTYGYTF. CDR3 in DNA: TGCGCCAGCAGCCAACCACAGGGGTATAAAGACAGTCGAACCTATGGCTACACCTTC.

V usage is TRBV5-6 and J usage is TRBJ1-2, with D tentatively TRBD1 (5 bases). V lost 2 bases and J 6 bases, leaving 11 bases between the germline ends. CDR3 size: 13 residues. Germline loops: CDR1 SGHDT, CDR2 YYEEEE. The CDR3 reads CASSFGGTHGYTF. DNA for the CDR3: TGTGCCAGCAGCTTTGGAGGGACCCATGGCTACACCTTC.

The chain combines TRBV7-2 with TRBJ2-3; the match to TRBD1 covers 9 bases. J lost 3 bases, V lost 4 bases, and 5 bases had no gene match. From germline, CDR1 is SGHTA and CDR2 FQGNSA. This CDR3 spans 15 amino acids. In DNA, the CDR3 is TGTGCCAGCAGCTGGACAGGGGTGGCTACAGATACGCAGTATTTT. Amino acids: CASSWTGVATDTQYF.

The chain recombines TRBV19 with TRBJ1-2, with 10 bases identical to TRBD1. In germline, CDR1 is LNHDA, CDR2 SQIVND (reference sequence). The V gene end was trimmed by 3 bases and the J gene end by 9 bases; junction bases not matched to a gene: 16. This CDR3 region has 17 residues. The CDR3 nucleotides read TGTGCCAGTAGTATCCCGGGACAGGGGCGAGGGGTGCGGAGCTACACCTTC. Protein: CASSIPGQGRGVRSYTF.

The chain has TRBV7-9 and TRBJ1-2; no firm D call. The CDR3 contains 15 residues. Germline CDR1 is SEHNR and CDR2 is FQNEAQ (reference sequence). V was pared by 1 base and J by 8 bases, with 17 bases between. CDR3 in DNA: TGTGCCAGCAGCTTAGTGGGCAGTCTGTCTGGGGGCTACACCTTC. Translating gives CASSLVGSLSGGYTF.

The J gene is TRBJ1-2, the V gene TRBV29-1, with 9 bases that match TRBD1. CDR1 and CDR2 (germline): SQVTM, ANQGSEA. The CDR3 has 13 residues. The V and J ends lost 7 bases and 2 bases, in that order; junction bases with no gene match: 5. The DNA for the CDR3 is TGCAGCGCCCGGGACAGGGAAAACTATGGCTACACCTTC. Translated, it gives CSARDRENYGYTF.

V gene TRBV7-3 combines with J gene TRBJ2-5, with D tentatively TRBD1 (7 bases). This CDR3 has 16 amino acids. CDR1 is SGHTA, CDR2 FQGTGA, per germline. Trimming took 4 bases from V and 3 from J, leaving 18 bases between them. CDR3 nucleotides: TGTGCCAGCAGCTCCCGACTAGGGACAGACGAAGAGACCCAGTACTTC. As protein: CASSSRLGTDEETQYF.

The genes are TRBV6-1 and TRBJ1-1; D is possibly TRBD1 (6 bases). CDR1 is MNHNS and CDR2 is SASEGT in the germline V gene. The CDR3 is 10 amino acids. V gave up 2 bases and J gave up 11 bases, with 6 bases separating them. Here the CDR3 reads CASSERGAFF. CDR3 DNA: TGTGCCAGCAGTGAAAGGGGGGCTTTCTTT.

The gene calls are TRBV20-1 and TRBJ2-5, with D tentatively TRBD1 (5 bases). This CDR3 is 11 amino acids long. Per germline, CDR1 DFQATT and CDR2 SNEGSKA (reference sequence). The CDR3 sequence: CSRASGETQYF. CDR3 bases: TGCAGCCGCGCCTCAGGGGAGACCCAGTACTTC.

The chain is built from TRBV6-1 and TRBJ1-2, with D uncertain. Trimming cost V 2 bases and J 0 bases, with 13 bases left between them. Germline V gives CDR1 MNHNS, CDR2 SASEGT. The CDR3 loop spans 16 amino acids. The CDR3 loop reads CASSEKVAAANYGYTF. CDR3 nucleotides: TGTGCCAGCAGTGAAAAGGTAGCAGCAGCTAACTATGGCTACACCTTC.

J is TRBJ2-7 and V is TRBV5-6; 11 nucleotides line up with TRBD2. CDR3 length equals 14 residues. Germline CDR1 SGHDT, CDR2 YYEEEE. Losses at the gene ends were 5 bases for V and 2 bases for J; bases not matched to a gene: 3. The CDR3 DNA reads TGTGCCAGCAGGGGGACTAGCGGTGCCTACGAGCAGTACTTC. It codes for CASRGTSGAYEQYF.

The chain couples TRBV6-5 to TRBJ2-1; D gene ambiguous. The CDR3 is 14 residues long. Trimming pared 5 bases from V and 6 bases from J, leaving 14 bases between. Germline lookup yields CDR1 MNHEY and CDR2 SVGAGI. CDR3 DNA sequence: TGTGCCAGCAGTGCTTTACCGGGTGTCAATGAGCAGTTCTTC. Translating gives CASSALPGVNEQFF.

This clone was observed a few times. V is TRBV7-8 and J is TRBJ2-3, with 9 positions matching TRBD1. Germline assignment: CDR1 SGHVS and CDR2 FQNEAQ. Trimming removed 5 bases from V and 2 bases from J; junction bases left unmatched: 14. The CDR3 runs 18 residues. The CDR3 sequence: CASSLLPGTGWLTDTQYF. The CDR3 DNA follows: TGTGCCAGCAGCCTCCTACCAGGGACAGGGTGGCTCACAGATACGCAGTATTTT.

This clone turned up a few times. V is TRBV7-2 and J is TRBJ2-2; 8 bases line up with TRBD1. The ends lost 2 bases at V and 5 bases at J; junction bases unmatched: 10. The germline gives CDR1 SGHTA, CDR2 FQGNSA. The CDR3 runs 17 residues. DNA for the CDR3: TGTGCCAGCAGCTTATTACCCAGGGGGCTGGGGACCGGGGAGCTGTTTTTT. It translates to CASSLLPRGLGTGELFF. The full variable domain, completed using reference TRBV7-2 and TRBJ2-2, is GAGVSQSPSNKVTEKGKDVELRCDPISGHTALYWYRQSLGQGLEFLIYFQGNSAPDKSGLPSDRFSAERTGGSVSTLTIQRTQQEDSAVYLCASSLLPRGLGTGELFFGEGSRLTVL.

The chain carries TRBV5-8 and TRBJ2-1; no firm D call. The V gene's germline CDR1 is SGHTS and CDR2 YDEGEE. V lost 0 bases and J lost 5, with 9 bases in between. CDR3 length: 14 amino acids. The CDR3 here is CASSLGHYNNEQFF. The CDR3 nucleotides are TGTGCCAGCAGCTTGGGGCATTATAACAATGAGCAGTTCTTC.

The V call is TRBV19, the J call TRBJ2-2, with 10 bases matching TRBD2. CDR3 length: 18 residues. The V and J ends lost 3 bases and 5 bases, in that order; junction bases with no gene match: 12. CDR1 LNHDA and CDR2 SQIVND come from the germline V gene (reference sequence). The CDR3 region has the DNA TGTGCCAGTAGTATTTTAGGCTTGCTAGCGGGAGTGACCGGGGAGCTGTTTTTT. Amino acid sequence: CASSILGLLAGVTGELFF.

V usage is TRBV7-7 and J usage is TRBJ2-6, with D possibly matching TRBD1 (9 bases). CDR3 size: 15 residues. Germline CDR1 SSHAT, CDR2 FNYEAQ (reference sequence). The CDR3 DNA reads TGTGCTAGCGGGGACAGGGCCTCTGGGGCCAACGTCCTGACTTTC. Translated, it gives CASGDRASGANVLTF.

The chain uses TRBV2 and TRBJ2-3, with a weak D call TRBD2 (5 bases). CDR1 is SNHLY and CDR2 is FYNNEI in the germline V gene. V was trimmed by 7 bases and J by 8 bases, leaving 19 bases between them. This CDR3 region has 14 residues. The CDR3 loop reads CASNRITSTLTQYF. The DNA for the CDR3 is TGTGCCAGCAACCGAATTACTAGTACTCTTACGCAGTATTTT.

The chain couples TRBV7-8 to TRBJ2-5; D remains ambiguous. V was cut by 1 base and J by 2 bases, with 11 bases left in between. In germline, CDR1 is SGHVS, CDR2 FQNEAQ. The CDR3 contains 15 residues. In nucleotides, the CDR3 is TGTGCCAGCAGCTTAGTAGTGTCGCGGCAAGAGACCCAGTACTTC. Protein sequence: CASSLVVSRQETQYF.

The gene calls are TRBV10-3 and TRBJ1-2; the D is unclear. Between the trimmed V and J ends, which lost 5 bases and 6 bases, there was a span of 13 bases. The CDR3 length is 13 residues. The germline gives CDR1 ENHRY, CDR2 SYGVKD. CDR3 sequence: CAISTATPNGYTF. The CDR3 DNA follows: TGTGCCATCAGTACAGCCACACCCAATGGCTACACCTTC.

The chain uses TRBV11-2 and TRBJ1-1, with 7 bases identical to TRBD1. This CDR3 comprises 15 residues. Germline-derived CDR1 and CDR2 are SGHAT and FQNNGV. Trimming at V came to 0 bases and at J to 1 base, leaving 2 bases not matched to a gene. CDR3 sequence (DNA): TGTGCCAGCAGCTTAGAACAGGGGCGGAACACTGAAGCTTTCTTT. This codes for CASSLEQGRNTEAFF.

The CDR3 bases are TGTGCTAGTGGTTTGGTCGAGAATCTTATTGCCGGGGAGCTGTTTTTT. Protein sequence: CASGLVENLIAGELFF. The rearrangement joins TRBV12-5 to TRBJ2-2; no reliable D call. V lost 0 bases, J lost 6 bases, and 14 bases lay in between. The CDR3 consists of 16 residues. Germline V gene sequence: CDR1 LGHNT, CDR2 FRNRAP.

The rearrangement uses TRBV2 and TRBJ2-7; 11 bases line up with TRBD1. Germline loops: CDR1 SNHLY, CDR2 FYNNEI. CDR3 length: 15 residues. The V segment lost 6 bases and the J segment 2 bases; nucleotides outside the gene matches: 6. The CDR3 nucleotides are TGTGCCAGCAGCAAAGGGACAGGGGGTACCTACGAGCAGTACTTC. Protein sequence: CASSKGTGGTYEQYF.

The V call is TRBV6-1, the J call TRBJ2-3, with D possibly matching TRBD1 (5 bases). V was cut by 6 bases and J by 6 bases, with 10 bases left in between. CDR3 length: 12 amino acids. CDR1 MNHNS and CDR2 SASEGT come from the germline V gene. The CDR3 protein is CASSTGTDTQYF. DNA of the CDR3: TGTGCCAGCAGCACAGGTACCGATACGCAGTATTTT.

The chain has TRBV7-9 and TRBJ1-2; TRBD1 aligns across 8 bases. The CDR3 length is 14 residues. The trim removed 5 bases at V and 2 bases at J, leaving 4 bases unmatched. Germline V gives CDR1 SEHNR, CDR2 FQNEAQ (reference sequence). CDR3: CASSDRGMNYGYTF. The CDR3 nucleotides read TGTGCCAGCAGCGACAGGGGAATGAACTATGGCTACACCTTC.

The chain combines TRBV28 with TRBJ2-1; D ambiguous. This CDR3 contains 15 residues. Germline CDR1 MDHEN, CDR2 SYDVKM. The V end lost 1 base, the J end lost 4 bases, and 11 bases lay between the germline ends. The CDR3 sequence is CASSLYVDRYNEQFF. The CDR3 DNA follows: TGTGCCAGCAGTTTATACGTAGATCGGTACAATGAGCAGTTCTTC.

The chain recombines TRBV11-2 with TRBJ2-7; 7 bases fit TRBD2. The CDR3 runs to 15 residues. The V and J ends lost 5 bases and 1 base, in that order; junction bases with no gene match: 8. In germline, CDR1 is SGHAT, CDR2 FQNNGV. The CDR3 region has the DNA TGTGCCAGCAGCCGGTTGGGGGGGACGTCCTACGAGCAGTACTTC. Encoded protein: CASSRLGGTSYEQYF.